This is a list of T cell receptor beta chains from one sample in a study of T cells in Graves' hyperthyroidism and ophthalmopathy. TCRdb processed the multiplex PCR reads anew with MiXCR; each CDR3 protein has one entry. Of 300,000 to 400,000 distinct CDR3 sequences listed, around a sixth are singletons. The sample taken for sequencing was blood. These receptor sequences come from a woman between 50 and 59 years old with Graves' hyperthyroidism. Both conserved end residues are part of each CDR3. D genes are given only for firm matches. Rows may omit the clone size; those that give it use once, few, many or a size class.

V	D	J	size	CDR3	DNA
TRBV12-3/TRBV12-4	TRBD2	TRBJ2-5	many	CASRTLAGEETQYF	TGTGCCAGCAGAACTCTAGCGGGGGAAGAGACCCAGTACTTC
TRBV15	NA	TRBJ1-4	few	CAAQGSPNEKLFF	TGTGCCGCTCAGGGGTCTCCTAATGAAAAACTGTTTTTT
TRBV5-1	TRBD1	TRBJ1-4	few	CASSFVQGSANEKLFF	TGCGCCAGCAGTTTTGTACAGGGGTCCGCTAATGAAAAACTGTTTTTT
TRBV2	NA	TRBJ1-2	many	CASSHKSQVGGYTF	TGTGCCAGCAGTCATAAATCCCAGGTCGGTGGCTACACCTTC
TRBV6-1	NA	TRBJ2-2	few	CASSGQHRTGELFF	TGTGCCAGCAGTGGCCAGCATCGCACCGGGGAGCTGTTTTTT
TRBV12-5	NA	TRBJ1-2	many	CASGVDRFTF	TGTGCTAGTGGGGTCGACAGGTTCACCTTC
TRBV5-1	NA	TRBJ1-4	few	CASSTTPGPKDEKLFF	TGCGCCAGCAGCACAACCCCGGGTCCTAAGGATGAAAAACTGTTTTTT
TRBV5-6	NA	TRBJ2-3	few	CASEQWGFGDTQYF	TGTGCCAGCGAGCAGTGGGGTTTTGGAGATACGCAGTATTTT
TRBV3-1	NA	TRBJ1-2	many	CASSHGGISYYGYTF	TGTGCCAGCAGCCATGGGGGGATCAGCTACTATGGCTACACCTTC
TRBV11-1	NA	TRBJ2-7	many	CASSPGRQYEQYF	TGTGCCAGCAGCCCCGGTAGACAGTACGAGCAGTACTTC
TRBV20-1	TRBD1	TRBJ1-2	few	CSLPGGGGYTF	TGCAGTTTACCAGGGGGCGGAGGCTACACCTTC
TRBV11-2	NA	TRBJ2-3	many	CASSYGGATDTQYF	TGTGCCAGCAGCTACGGGGGAGCCACAGATACGCAGTATTTT
TRBV18	TRBD1	TRBJ2-1	NA	CASSLQGAKVNEQFF	TGTGCCAGCTCACTACAGGGGGCGAAGGTGAATGAGCAGTTCTTC
TRBV3-1	NA	TRBJ1-2	many	CASSQDLSGGSYGYTF	TGTGCCAGCAGCCAAGATCTAAGTGGGGGAAGCTATGGCTACACCTTC
TRBV12-3/TRBV12-4	TRBD1	TRBJ2-2	NA	CASSFRTGVYSNTGELFF	TGTGCCAGCAGTTTTCGAACAGGGGTTTATTCGAACACCGGGGAGCTGTTTTTT
TRBV29-1	NA	TRBJ1-1	NA	CSVEVIEGSEAFF	TGCAGCGTTGAGGTTATAGAGGGGAGTGAAGCTTTCTTT
TRBV12-3/TRBV12-4	NA	TRBJ1-2	many	CASSLIRTFYYGYTF	TGTGCCAGCAGTTTAATCCGGACCTTCTACTATGGCTACACCTTC
TRBV13	NA	TRBJ2-7	few	CASSLGLGGPGSYEQYF	TGTGCCAGCAGCTTAGGGTTGGGGGGACCGGGATCCTACGAGCAGTACTTC
TRBV12-5	NA	TRBJ1-1	few	CASGDDRNTEAFF	TGTGCTAGTGGTGACGACAGGAACACTGAAGCTTTCTTT
TRBV25-1	NA	TRBJ1-5	few	CAFFPSDQRGNQPQHF	TGTGCCTTTTTTCCTTCGGATCAACGGGGCAATCAGCCCCAGCATTTT
TRBV20-1	NA	TRBJ2-5	few	CSARLPGETQYF	TGCAGTGCTAGGCTCCCTGGGGAGACCCAGTACTTC
TRBV5-6	TRBD1	TRBJ1-1	NA	CASSLGTGGAEAFF	TGTGCCAGCAGCTTGGGTACAGGGGGCGCCGAAGCTTTCTTT
TRBV19	NA	TRBJ1-1	few	CASSIWGPSSTEAFF	TGTGCCAGTAGTATCTGGGGGCCCTCCAGCACTGAAGCTTTCTTT
TRBV9	NA	TRBJ2-7	few	CASSVGPGDSYEQYF	TGTGCCAGCAGCGTAGGTCCTGGAGATAGCTACGAGCAGTACTTC
TRBV2	NA	TRBJ2-1	many	CASAIGREQFF	TGTGCCAGCGCTATCGGGCGGGAGCAGTTCTTC
TRBV20-1	NA	TRBJ2-7	few	CSALSSGGSYEQYF	TGCAGTGCTTTGAGTAGTGGGGGATCCTACGAGCAGTACTTC
TRBV12-3/TRBV12-4	NA	TRBJ2-1	few	CASSLMDEQFF	TGTGCCAGCAGTCTAATGGATGAGCAGTTCTTC
TRBV12-3/TRBV12-4	TRBD2	TRBJ2-1	few	CASSGRSYEQFF	TGCGCCTCTAGCGGGAGGTCCTATGAGCAGTTCTTC
TRBV12-3/TRBV12-4	TRBD1	TRBJ2-2	few	CASSIGGSGTGELFF	TGTGCCAGCAGTATAGGGGGCTCGGGCACCGGGGAGCTGTTTTTT
TRBV7-9	NA	TRBJ2-2	NA	CASSLDMYTGELFF	TGTGCCAGCAGCTTAGACATGTATACCGGGGAGCTGTTTTTT
TRBV7-8	NA	TRBJ2-7	NA	CASSLGTVSSYEQYF	TGTGCCAGCAGCTTAGGGACAGTGAGCTCCTACGAGCAGTACTTC
TRBV7-2	NA	TRBJ2-1	few	CASSLGGGREQFF	TGTGCCAGCAGCTTAGGGGGAGGTAGGGAGCAGTTCTTC
TRBV20-1	TRBD2	TRBJ2-7	many	CSAQPGTSLDEQYF	TGCAGTGCTCAACCAGGGACTAGTCTCGACGAGCAGTACTTC
TRBV28	NA	TRBJ2-7	NA	CASSPPGRGTYEQYF	TGTGCCAGCAGTCCGCCGGGCAGGGGAACCTACGAGCAGTACTTC
TRBV5-4	TRBD2	TRBJ2-1	many	CASSLPGLAGGLSPHEQFF	TGTGCCAGCAGCTTGCCGGGACTAGCGGGGGGGCTTTCGCCTCATGAGCAGTTCTTC
TRBV19	TRBD1	TRBJ2-5	NA	CASSPGTGYGETQYF	TGTGCCAGTAGTCCCGGGACAGGGTACGGAGAGACCCAGTACTTC
TRBV7-6	NA	TRBJ1-1	many	CASSRTRNTEAFF	TGTGCCAGCAGCCGTACAAGGAACACTGAAGCTTTCTTT
TRBV20-1	NA	TRBJ2-1	few	CSAREEVAYNEQFF	TGCAGTGCTAGAGAGGAGGTAGCCTACAATGAGCAGTTCTTC
TRBV15	NA	TRBJ1-6	NA	CATIRTLNSPLHF	TGTGCCACCATTCGGACACTTAATTCACCCCTCCACTTT
TRBV19	NA	TRBJ1-1	few	CASSMTGNTEAFF	TGTGCCAGTAGTATGACAGGGAACACTGAAGCTTTCTTT
TRBV10-3	TRBD1	TRBJ2-5	NA	CAISGQGWETQYF	TGTGCCATCAGCGGACAGGGGTGGGAGACCCAGTACTTC
TRBV5-1	NA	TRBJ1-5	NA	CASKRDGDEPQHF	TGCGCCAGCAAAAGGGACGGGGACGAGCCCCAGCATTTT
TRBV14	NA	TRBJ2-1	few	CASSQVRAGTYNEQFF	TGTGCCAGCAGCCAAGTACGAGCGGGTACCTACAATGAGCAGTTCTTC
TRBV7-9	NA	TRBJ2-5	many	CASSLKETQYF	TGTGCCAGCAGCCTGAAAGAGACCCAGTACTTC
TRBV11-1	NA	TRBJ1-2	many	CASSVPQGLGYTF	TGTGCCAGCAGCGTCCCTCAGGGATTGGGCTACACCTTC
TRBV6-4	NA	TRBJ2-2	NA	CASSEGRTGELFF	TGTGCCAGCAGTGAGGGGCGGACCGGGGAGCTGTTTTTT
TRBV9	NA	TRBJ2-1	NA	CASSVADNEQFF	TGTGCCAGCAGCGTAGCGGACAATGAGCAGTTCTTC
TRBV4-1	NA	TRBJ2-1	NA	CASSQGLANEQFF	TGCGCCAGCAGCCAAGGGCTTGCCAATGAGCAGTTCTTC
TRBV10-3	NA	TRBJ1-1	NA	CAISESNTWNTEAFF	TGTGCCATCAGTGAGTCGAACACTTGGAACACTGAAGCTTTCTTT
TRBV30	NA	TRBJ1-4	NA	CAWSYGTNEKLFF	TGTGCCTGGAGTTATGGAACTAATGAAAAACTGTTTTTT